The T cell receptor (beta chain) described here comes from a study of a mutant IDH1 vaccine in newly diagnosed glioma. As for the study in general: Beginning 4-6 weeks after radiotherapy alone, or with temozolomide cycles, vaccination took place.

The sample's time point: week 47, end of study. The vaccine gave 300 ug of a 20-mer mutant IDH1 peptide subcutaneously per dose. CDR3 length: 13 residues. Trimming pared 1 base from V and 5 bases from J, leaving 9 bases between. The germline V gene has CDR1 MGHRA and CDR2 YSYEKL. This clone was recorded only once. The antigen remains unidentified. The table came from immunoSEQ multiplex PCR; TCRdb's copy has only in-frame clones and leaves some out. The profile shows approximately 31,000 clones, 80% to 85% of them singletons. The rearrangement joins TRBV4-1 to TRBJ2-7; D gene ambiguous. The source material was PBMCs, sampled from a glioma patient whose treatment included an IDH1 peptide vaccine. The clonotype was recovered from a man aged 25-45 years with glioma. This CDR3 is CASSQANSDEQYF. CDR3 nucleotide sequence: TGCGCCAGCAGCCAAGCGAACAGTGACGAGCAGTACTTC.